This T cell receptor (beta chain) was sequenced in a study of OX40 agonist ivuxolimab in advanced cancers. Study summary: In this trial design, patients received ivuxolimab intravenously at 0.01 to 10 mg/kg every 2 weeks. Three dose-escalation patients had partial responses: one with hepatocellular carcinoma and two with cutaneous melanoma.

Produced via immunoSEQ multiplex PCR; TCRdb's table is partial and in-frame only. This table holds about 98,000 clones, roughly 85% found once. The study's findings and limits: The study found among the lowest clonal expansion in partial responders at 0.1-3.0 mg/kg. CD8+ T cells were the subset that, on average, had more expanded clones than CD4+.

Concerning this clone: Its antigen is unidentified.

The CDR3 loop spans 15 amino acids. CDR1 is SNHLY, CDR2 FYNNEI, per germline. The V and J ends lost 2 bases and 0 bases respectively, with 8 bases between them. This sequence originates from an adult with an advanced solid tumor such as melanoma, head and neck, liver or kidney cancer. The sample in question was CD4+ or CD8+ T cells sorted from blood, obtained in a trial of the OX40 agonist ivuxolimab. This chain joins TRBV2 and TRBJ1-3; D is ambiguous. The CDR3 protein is CASSEIRDSGNTIYF. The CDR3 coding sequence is TGTGCCAGCAGTGAAATCCGGGACTCTGGAAACACCATATATTTT.